This T cell receptor beta chain was observed in a study of beta chain features in type 1 diabetes. Whole-study results and caveats: Researchers reported that naive, central memory and Treg TCRB repertoires appeared more similar in patients than in healthy donors.

What was sequenced were expressed TCRB transcripts, since all of the isolated RNA had been reverse transcribed. Assay used: immunoSEQ multiplex PCR; TCRdb lists only in-frame clones, some missing. The sample lists fewer than 550,000 clones; around 10% were seen once. With respect to this clone: Its antigen is currently unknown.

Trimming removed 5 bases at V and 0 bases at J, with 16 bases between. The CDR3 sequence is 16 residues long. The germline gives CDR1 SGHVS, CDR2 FQNEAQ. The chain carries TRBV7-8 and TRBJ1-1; weak D call: TRBD1 (5 bases). This receptor was taken from a woman under 30 in good health. What was sequenced was naive CD4+ T cells from blood. DNA for the CDR3: TGTGCCAGCAGCGGGAGGGCAGGGAGAATGAACACTGAAGCTTTCTTT. Its protein product is CASSGRAGRMNTEAFF.